Each of the 4 T cell receptor beta chains below was sequenced from the same sample in a study of blood T cells in healthy people across ages. It was with a sample-barcoded 5' primer and a J-beta primer mix that a second PCR of roughly 7 to 12 cycles was run. Each CDR3 protein gets one entry after TCRdb re-called the 5' RACE reads with MiXCR. The sample has over a million distinct CDR3 sequences, under 55% seen once. Sequences were obtained from blood. All receptors derive from a woman aged 55 to 70 in good health.

This rearrangement joins TRBV10-3 to TRBJ2-7, with 12 bases identical to TRBD1. Losses at the gene ends were 3 bases for V and 6 bases for J; bases not matched to a gene: 3. CDR1 is ENHRY, CDR2 SYGVKD, per germline. This CDR3 contains 14 residues. The CDR3 is CAISDGTGGFEQYF. As DNA, the CDR3 is TGTGCCATCAGTGACGGGACAGGGGGCTTCGAGCAGTACTTC.

The V call is TRBV4-1, the J call TRBJ2-5; 7 bases fit TRBD2. CDR1 is MGHRA, CDR2 YSYEKL, per germline. The CDR3 extends over 14 amino acids. V lost 4 bases and J lost 0; bases outside the gene matches: 2. The CDR3 spells CASSPLADQETQYF. The CDR3 nucleotides read TGCGCCAGCAGCCCCCTAGCGGACCAAGAGACCCAGTACTTC.

This sequence joins TRBV9 and TRBJ1-6; no clear D. CDR1 and CDR2 from the germline V gene are SGDLS and YYNGEE. V gave up 3 bases and J gave up 5 bases, with 9 bases separating them. There are 14 residues in the CDR3. CDR3 DNA sequence: TGTGCCAGCAGCGGGCTCTATAATAATTCACCCCTCCACTTT. Its protein product is CASSGLYNNSPLHF.

Only a few counts were recorded for this clonotype. The gene calls are TRBV20-1 and TRBJ2-1; TRBD2 matches 10 bases. The CDR3 consists of 14 residues. Looked up from germline, CDR1 is DFQATT and CDR2 is SNEGSKA (reference sequence). Unmatched junction bases numbered 9, after V lost 3 bases and J lost 10 bases. The CDR3 loop reads CSASALAGEGEQFF. The CDR3 DNA is TGCAGTGCTAGTGCGCTAGCGGGAGAGGGAGAGCAGTTCTTC.